The clone carrying this T cell receptor (beta chain) came up once. Its antigen is undetermined. Trimming shortened V by 1 base and J by 4 bases, and 19 bases separated the two germline ends. CDR1 is MDHEN and CDR2 is SYDVKM in the germline V gene. This CDR3 has 17 amino acids. The data are from a study of blood T cells in healthy people across ages. General observations from the study: The authors considered diversity estimates from one million T cells to be underestimates. Lack of knowledge of donor CMV status possibly confounded expanded clonotype changes.

Total RNA was extracted at no less than 6 micrograms per sample. Primers used in a second PCR of about 7 to 12 cycles were a sample-barcoded 5' primer and a J-beta primer mix. MiXCR, applied by TCRdb to the 5' RACE reads, yields one record per CDR3 protein. There are fewer than 1,000,000 distinct CDR3 sequences in the sample; 46% occur only once, and about a sixth lies in the top ten. The sequencing sample was made of blood. The rearrangement links TRBV28 to TRBJ2-5, with D perhaps matching TRBD1 (8 bases). The sequence came from a man older than 75 in good health. CDR3 protein: CASSLYGGTGERETQYF. As DNA, the CDR3 is TGTGCCAGCAGTTTATACGGGGGGACAGGTGAGAGAGAGACCCAGTACTTC.